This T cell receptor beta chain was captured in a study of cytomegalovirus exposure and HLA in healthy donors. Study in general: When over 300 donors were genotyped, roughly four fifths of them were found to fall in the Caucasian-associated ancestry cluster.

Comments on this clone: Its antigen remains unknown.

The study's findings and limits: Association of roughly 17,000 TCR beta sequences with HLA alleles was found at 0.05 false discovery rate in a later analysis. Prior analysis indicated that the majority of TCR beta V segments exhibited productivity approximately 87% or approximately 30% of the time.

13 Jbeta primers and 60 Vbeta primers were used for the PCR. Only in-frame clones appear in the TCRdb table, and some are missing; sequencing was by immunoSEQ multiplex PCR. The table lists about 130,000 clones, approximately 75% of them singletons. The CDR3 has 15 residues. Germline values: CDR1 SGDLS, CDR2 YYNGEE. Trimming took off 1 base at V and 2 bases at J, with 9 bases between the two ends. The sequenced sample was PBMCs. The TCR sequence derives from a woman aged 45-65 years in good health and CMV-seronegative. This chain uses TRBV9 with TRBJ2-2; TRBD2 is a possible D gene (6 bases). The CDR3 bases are TGTGCCAGCAGCGTACTAGCGACCAACACCGGGGAGCTGTTTTTT. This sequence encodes CASSVLATNTGELFF. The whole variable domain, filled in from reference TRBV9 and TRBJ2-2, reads DSGVTQTPKHLITATGQRVTLRCSPRSGDLSVYWYQQSLDQGLQFLIQYYNGEERAKGNILERFSAQQFPDLHSELNLSSLELGDSALYFCASSVLATNTGELFFGEGSRLTVL.